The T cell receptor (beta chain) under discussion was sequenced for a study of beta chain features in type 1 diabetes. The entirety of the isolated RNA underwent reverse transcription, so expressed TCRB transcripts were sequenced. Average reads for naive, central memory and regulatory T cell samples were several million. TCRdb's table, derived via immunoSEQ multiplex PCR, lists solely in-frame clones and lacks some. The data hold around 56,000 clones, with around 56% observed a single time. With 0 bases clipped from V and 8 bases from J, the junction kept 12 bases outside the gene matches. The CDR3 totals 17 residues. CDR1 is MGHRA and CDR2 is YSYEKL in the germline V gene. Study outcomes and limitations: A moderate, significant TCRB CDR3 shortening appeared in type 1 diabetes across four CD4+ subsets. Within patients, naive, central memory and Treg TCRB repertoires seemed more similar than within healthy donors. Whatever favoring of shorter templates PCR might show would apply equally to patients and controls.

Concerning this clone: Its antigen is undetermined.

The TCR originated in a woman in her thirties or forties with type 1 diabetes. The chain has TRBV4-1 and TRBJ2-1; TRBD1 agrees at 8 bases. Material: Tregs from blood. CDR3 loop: CASSQDREQGVVDEQFF. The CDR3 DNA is TGCGCCAGCAGCCAAGATCGTGAACAGGGGGTAGTAGATGAGCAGTTCTTC.